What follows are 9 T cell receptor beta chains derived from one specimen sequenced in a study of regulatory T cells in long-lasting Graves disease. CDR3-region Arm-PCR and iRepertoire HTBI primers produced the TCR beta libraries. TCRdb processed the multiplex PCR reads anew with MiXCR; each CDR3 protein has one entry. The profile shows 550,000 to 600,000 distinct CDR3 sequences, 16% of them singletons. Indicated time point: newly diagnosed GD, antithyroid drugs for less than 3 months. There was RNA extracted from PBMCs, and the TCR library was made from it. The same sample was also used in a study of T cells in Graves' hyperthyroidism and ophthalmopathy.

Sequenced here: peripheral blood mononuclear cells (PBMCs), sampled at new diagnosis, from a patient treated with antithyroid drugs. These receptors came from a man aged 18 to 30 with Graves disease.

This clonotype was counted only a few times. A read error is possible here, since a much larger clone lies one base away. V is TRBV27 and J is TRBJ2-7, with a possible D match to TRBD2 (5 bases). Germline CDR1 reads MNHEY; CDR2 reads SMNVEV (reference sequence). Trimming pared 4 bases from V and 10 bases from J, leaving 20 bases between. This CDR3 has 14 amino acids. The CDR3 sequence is CASSSRPLLEAQYF. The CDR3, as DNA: TGTGCCAGCAGTTCCAGGCCCCTGTTGGAGGCCCAGTACTTC.

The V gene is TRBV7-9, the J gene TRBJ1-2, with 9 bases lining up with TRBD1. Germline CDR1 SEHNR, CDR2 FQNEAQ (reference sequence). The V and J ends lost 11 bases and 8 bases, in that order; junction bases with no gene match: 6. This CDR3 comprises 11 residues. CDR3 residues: CAGDRAEGYTF. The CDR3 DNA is TGTGCCGGGGACAGGGCGGAAGGCTACACCTTC.

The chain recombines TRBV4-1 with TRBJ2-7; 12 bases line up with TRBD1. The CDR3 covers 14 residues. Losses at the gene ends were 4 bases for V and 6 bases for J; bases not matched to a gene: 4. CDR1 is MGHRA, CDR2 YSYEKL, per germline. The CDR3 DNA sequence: TGCGCCAGCAGCCGGGGACAGGGGGCTAGCGAGCAGTACTTC. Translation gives CASSRGQGASEQYF.

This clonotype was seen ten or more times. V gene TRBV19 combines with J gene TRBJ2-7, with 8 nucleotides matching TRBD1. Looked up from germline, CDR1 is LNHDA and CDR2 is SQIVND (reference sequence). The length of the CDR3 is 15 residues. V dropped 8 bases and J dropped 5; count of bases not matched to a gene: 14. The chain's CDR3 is CASSIRRQGADEQYF. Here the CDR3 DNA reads TGTGCCAGTTCTATAAGGCGCCAGGGGGCTGACGAGCAGTACTTC.

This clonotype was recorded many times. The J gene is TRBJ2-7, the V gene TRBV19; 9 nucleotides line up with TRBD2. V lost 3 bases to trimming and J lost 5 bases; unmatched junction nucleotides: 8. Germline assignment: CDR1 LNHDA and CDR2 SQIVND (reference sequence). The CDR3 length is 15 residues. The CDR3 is CASSIGGRAADEQYF. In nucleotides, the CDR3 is TGTGCCAGTAGTATCGGCGGGAGGGCGGCTGACGAGCAGTACTTC. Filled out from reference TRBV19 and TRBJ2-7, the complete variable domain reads DGGITQSPKYLFRKEGQNVTLSCEQNLNHDAMYWYRQDPGQGLRLIYYSQIVNDFQKGDIAEGYSVSREKKESFPLTVTSAQKNPTAFYLCASSIGGRAADEQYFGPGTRLTVT.

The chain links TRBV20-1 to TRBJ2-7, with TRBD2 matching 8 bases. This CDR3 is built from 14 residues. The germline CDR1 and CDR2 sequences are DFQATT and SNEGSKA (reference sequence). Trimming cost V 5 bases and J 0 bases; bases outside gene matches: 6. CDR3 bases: TGCAGTGCTCCCCGACTAGCGCACTCCTACGAGCAGTACTTC. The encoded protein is CSAPRLAHSYEQYF.

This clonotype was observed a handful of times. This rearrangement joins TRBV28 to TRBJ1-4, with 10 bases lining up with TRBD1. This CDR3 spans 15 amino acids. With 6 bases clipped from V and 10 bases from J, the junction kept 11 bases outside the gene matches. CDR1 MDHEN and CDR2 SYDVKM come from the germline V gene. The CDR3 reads CASSRQGAVVGKLFF. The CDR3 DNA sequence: TGTGCCAGCAGCCGACAGGGGGCGGTCGTAGGAAAACTGTTTTTT.

The CDR3 DNA is TGCAGTGCCCCCTCTAGGGGAGAGACGCAGTATTTT. Translating gives CSAPSRGETQYF. This chain uses TRBV20-1 with TRBJ2-3; D may be TRBD1 or TRBD2 (5 bases each). Between the trimmed V and J ends, which lost 6 bases and 9 bases, there was a span of 16 bases. The V gene's germline CDR1 is DFQATT and CDR2 SNEGSKA (reference sequence). This CDR3 region has 12 residues.

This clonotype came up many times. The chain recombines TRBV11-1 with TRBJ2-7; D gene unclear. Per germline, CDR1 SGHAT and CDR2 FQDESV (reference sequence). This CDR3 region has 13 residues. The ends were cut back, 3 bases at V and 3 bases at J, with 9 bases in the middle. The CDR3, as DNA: TGTGCCAGCAGCTTCGACAACGTCTACGAGCAGTACTTC. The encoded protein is CASSFDNVYEQYF.